The source of this T cell receptor beta chain is a study of blood T cells in healthy people across ages. Then a second PCR, running roughly 7 to 12 cycles, was carried out with a sample-barcoded 5' primer and a J-beta primer mix. In TCRdb, the 5' RACE reads were re-called with MiXCR into one record per CDR3 protein. The table lists 1.8 million or so distinct CDR3 sequences, around 42% of them singletons. CDR3 size: 14 residues. Germline V gene lookup returns CDR1 SGHRS and CDR2 YFSETQ. Each donor was a healthy Caucasian individual from Russia, aged roughly 6 to 95. This clonotype was counted only a few times. Germline and junction disagree at one end, which may indicate a read error.

Sequencing was performed on blood. The receptor's source is a human donor in good health. This chain joins TRBV5-1 and TRBJ2-7; 7 bases line up with TRBD1. The CDR3 sequence: CASSRGTGVYEQYF. The CDR3 DNA follows: TGTGCCAGCAGTCGAGGAACAGGGGTCTACGAGCAGTACTTC.